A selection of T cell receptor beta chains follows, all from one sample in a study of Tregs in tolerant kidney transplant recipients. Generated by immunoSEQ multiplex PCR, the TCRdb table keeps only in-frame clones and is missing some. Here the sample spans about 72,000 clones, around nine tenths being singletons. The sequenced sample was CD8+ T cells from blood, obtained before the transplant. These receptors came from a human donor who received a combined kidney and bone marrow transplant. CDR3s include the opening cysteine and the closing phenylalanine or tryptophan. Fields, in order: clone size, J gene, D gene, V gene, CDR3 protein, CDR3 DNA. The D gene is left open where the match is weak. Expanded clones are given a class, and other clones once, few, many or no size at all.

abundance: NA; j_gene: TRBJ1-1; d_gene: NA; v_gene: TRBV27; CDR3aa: CASSPQGTEAFF; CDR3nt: TGTGCCAGCAGTCCTCAGGGTACTGAAGCTTTCTTT
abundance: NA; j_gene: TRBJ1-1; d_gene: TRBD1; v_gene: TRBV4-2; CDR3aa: CASSRTGGISLMNTEAFF; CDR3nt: TGTGCCAGCAGTAGAACAGGGGGTATTTCGCTAATGAACACTGAAGCTTTCTTT
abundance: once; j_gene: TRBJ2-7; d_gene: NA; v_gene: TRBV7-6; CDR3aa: CASSPASLYEQYF; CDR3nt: TGTGCCAGCAGCCCGGCTAGTCTCTACGAGCAGTACTTC
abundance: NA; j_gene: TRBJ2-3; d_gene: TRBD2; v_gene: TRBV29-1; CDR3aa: CSPTLSGGADGTDTQYF; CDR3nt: TGCAGCCCGACCCTGAGCGGGGGGGCCGATGGCACAGATACGCAGTATTTT
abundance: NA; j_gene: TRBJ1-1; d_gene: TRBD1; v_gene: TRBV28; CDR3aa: CASSLLGDRARTEAFF; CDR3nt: TGTGCCAGCAGTCTCCTCGGGGACAGGGCTCGGACTGAAGCTTTCTTT
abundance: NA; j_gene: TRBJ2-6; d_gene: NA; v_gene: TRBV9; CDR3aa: CASRGASSGANVLTF; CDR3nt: TGTGCCAGCAGGGGGGCTTCCTCTGGGGCCAACGTCCTGACTTTC
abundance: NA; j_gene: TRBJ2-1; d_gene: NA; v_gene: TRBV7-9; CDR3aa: CASSFSGNEQFF; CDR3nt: TGTGCCAGCAGCTTTTCCGGGAATGAGCAGTTCTTC
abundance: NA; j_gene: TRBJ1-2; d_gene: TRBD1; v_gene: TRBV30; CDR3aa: CAWSYGTVGHNYGYTF; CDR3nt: TGTGCCTGGAGCTACGGGACAGTTGGGCACAACTATGGCTACACCTTC
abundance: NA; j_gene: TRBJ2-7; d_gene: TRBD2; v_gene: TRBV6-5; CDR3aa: CASSYSGLAFDEQYF; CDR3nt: TGTGCCAGCAGTTACTCCGGACTAGCTTTTGACGAGCAGTACTTC
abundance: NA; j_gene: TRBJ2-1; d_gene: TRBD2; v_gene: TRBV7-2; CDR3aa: CASSPLAGGREQFF; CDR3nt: TGTGCCAGCAGCCCACTAGCGGGGGGGCGGGAGCAGTTCTTC
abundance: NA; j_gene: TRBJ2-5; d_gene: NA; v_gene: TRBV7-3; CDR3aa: CASSLIGDNQETQYF; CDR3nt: TGTGCCAGCAGCTTAATTGGGGACAACCAAGAGACCCAGTACTTC
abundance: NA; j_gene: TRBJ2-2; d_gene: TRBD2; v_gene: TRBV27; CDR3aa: CASSHLAGDTGELFF; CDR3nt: TGTGCCAGCAGTCACTTAGCGGGAGACACCGGGGAGCTGTTTTTT
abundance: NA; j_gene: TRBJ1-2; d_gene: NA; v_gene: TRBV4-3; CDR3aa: CASSHPEPRDTSYGYTF; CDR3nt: TGCGCCAGCAGCCACCCCGAACCCCGGGACACTTCCTATGGCTACACCTTC
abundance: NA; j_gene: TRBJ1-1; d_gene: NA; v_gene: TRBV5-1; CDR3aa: CASRNGLTEAFF; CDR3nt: TGCGCCAGCAGAAATGGACTGACTGAAGCTTTCTTT
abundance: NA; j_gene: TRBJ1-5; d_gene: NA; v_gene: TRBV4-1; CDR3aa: CASSQDPPRGGQPQHF; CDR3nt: TGCGCCAGCAGCCAAGATCCTCCCCGAGGTGGTCAGCCCCAGCATTTT
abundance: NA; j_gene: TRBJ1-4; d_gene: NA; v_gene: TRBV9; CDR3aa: CASSVSAGNEKLFF; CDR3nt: TGTGCCAGCAGCGTATCCGCGGGTAATGAAAAACTGTTTTTT